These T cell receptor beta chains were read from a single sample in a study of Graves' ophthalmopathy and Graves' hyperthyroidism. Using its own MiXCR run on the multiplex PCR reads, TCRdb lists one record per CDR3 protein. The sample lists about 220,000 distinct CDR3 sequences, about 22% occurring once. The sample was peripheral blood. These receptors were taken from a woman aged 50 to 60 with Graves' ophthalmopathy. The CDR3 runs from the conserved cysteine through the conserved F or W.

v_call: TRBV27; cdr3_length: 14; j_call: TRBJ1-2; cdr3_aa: CASRSTGTGYGYTF
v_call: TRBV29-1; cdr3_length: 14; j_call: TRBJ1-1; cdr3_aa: CSVPRTAFNTEAFF
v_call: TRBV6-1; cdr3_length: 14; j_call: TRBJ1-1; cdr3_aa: CASFRDGLNTEAFF
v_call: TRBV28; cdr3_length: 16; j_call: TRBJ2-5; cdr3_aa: CASSSLLDYTQETQYF
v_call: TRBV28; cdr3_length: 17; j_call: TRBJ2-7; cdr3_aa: CASSFLTLGTGGGEQYF
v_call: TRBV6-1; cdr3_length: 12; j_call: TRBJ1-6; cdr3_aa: CASSPKTSPLHF
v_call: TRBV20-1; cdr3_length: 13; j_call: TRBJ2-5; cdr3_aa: CSASYGGAGTQYF
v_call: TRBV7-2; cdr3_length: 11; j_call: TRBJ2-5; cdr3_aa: CAGSSLETQYF
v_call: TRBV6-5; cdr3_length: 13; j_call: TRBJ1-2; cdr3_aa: CASTNTANYGYTF
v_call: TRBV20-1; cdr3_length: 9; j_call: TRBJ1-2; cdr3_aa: CSAGESYTF
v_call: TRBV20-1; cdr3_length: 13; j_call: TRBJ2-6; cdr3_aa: CSARLSGANVLTF
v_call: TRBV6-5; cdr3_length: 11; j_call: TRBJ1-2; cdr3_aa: CASRTAYGYTF
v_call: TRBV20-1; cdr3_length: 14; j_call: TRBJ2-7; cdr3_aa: CSARVPGQSYEQYF
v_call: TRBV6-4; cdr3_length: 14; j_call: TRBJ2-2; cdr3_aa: CASSDSSRSGELFF
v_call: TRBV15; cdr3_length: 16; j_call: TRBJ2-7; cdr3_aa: CATSRGVGRVPYEQYF
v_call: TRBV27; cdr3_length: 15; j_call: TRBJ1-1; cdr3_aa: CASSPSPAANTEAFF
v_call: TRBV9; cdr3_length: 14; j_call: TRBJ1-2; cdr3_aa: CASSVDQGYYGYTF
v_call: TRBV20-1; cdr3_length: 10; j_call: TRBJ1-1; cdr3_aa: CSAMYTEAFF
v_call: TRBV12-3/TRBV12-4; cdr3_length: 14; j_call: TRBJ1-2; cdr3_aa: CASSLGRATYGYTF
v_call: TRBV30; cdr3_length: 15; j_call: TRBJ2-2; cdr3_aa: CAWRLNSGFAGELFF
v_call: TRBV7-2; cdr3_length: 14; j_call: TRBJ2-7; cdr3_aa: CASRRTSGSFEQYF
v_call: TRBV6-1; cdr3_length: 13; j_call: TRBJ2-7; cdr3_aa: CASSRIDRGEQYF
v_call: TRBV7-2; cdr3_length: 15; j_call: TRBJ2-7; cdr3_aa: CASSLTSGNSYEQYF
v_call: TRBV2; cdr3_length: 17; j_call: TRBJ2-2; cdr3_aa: CASSVSSGSVGTGELFF
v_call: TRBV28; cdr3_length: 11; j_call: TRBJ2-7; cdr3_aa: CASVETYEQYF
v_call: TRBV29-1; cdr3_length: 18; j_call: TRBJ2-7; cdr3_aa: CSLAGGGKSGRAPYEQYF
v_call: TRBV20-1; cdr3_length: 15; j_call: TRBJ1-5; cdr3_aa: CSARDAREADQPQHF
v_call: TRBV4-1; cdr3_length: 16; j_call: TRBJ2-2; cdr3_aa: CASSQLADLNTGELFF
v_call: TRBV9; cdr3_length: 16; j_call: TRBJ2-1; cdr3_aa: CASSATTSGGYNEQFF
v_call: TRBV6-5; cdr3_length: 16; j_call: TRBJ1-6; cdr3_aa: CASSLSQSSYNSPLHF
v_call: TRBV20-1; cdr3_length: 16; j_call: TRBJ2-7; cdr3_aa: CSARVGGRGSSYEQYF
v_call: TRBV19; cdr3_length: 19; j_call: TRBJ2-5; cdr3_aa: CASSPRGPSGSTGKETQYF
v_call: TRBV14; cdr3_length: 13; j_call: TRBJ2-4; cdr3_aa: CASSQGGRGVPYF
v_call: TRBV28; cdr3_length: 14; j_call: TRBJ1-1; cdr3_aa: CASAKQEWDTEAFF
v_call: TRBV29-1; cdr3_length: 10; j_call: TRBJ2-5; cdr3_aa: CSVALEAQYF
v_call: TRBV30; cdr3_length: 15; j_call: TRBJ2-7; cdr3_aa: CAWSPPGTFTYEQYF
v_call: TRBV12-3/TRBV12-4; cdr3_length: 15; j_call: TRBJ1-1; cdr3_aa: CASSLGTAMNTEAFF
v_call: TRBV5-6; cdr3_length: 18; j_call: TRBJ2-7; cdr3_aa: CASSLRRSGGRAHYEQYF
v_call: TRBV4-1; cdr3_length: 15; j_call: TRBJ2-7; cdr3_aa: CASSPSAGSSYEQYF
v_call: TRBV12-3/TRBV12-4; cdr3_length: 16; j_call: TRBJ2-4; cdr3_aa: CASSFFRDSFRNIQYF
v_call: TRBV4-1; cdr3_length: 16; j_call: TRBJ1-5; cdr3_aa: CASSQDATVRNQPQHF
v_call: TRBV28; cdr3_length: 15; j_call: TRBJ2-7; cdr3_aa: CASSLSGALSYEQYF
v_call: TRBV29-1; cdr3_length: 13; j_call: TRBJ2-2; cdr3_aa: CSLRLGVTGELFF
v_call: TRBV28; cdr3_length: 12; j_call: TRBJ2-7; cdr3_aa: CASSLTLGEQYF
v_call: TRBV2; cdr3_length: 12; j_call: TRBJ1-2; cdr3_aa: CASKGGAGGYTF
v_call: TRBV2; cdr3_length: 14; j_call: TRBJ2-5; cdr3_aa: CASRPGQVQETQYF
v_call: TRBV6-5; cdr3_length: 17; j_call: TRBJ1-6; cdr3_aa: CASSYDVGGSYNSPLHF
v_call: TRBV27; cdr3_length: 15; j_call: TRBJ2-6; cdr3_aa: CASSIHRSGANVLTF